This TCR beta chain derives from a study of long-term antiretroviral therapy in people with HIV. CDR3 size: 15 residues. CDR1 SGHVS and CDR2 FQNEAQ come from the germline V gene. The V and J ends lost 2 bases and 3 bases respectively, with 14 bases between them. With survey level as its setting, the immunoSEQ assay was v3.0. The protocol was immunoSEQ multiplex PCR, while the TCRdb copy is restricted to in-frame clones and leaves out a portion. The table shows about 25,000 clones, with 80% to 90% occurring only once. Sample: unsorted PBMCs, taken around 4.5 years after starting antiretroviral therapy. This receptor was identified in a man younger than 40 with HIV. The chain uses TRBV7-8 and TRBJ2-7; D might be TRBD1 (6 bases). CDR3 in amino acids: CASSLSWDIDYEQYF. The CDR3 DNA sequence: TGTGCCAGCAGCTTATCGTGGGACATAGACTACGAGCAGTACTTC.